The rows below give T cell receptor beta chains drawn from one sample of a study of CD49a tissue-resident CD8 T cells in human skin. Produced via immunoSEQ multiplex PCR; TCRdb's table is partial and in-frame only. In the table there are approximately 550 clones, roughly 70% of which are singletons. The source material was CD103- CD8+ T cells sorted from skin dermis. Every receptor here comes from a human donor in good health. Both conserved end residues are part of each CDR3. D genes are given only for firm matches. The size of a clone is reported for some rows only, either as once, few or many, or as a class for expanded clones.

>.|TRBJ1-2|.|TRBV2
TGTGCCAGCTACGAACCAGGGCTCTATGGCTACACCTTC
CASYEPGLYGYTF
>.|TRBJ2-1|.|TRBV7-9
TGTGCCAGCAGCCCCCTTAGAGGCGATGAGCAGTTCTTC
CASSPLRGDEQFF
>.|TRBJ1-2|.|TRBV5-6
TGTGCCAGCAGCTTAGGTCAGGACTATGGCTACACCTTC
CASSLGQDYGYTF
>.|TRBJ2-1|TRBD2|TRBV28
TGTGCCAGCGCCGGGCGGGAGGGCCAGGGTGAGCAGTTCTTC
CASAGREGQGEQFF
>.|TRBJ2-3|TRBD2|TRBV28
TGTGCCAGCAGTTTAGATCCTCGGGAGGGTGGCACAGATACGCAGTATTTT
CASSLDPREGGTDTQYF
>.|TRBJ2-3|TRBD2|TRBV7-8
TGTGCCAGCAGCTTAGCGGGAGGGGCAGATACGCAGTATTTT
CASSLAGGADTQYF
>.|TRBJ2-5|.|TRBV19
TGTGCCAGTAGTATACGTTTTTTTAGCCAAACACAGGGAAAGGAGGAGACCCAGTACTTC
CASSIRFFSQTQGKEETQYF
>.|TRBJ1-2|TRBD1|TRBV7-9
TGTGCCAGCAGCCCCCGGGACAGGCTCGATATTGGGTATGGCTACACCTTC
CASSPRDRLDIGYGYTF
>.|TRBJ2-1|.|TRBV6-5
TGTGCCAGCAGTTACGCCAGGGGAAATGAGCAGTTCTTC
CASSYARGNEQFF
>few|TRBJ2-7|.|TRBV6-5
TGTGCCAGCAGCCTTACAGGGTACGAGCAGTACTTC
CASSLTGYEQYF
>.|TRBJ2-7|.|TRBV15
TGTGCCACCAGCAGCGGGAGAGGTGACGAGCAGTACTTC
CATSSGRGDEQYF
>.|TRBJ2-3|.|TRBV5-6
TGTGCCAGCAGCTTGGGAGGGCCCATTGATACGCAGTATTTT
CASSLGGPIDTQYF
>.|TRBJ1-1|.|TRBV6-5
TGTGCCAGCAGTTACCTTTCAGGGGCAGGCACTGAAGCTTTCTTT
CASSYLSGAGTEAFF
>.|TRBJ2-3|TRBD1|TRBV30
TGTGCCTGGAGTGGCCTCGGGACAGGGGGCTTTACAGATACGCAGTATTTT
CAWSGLGTGGFTDTQYF
>.|TRBJ1-1|TRBD1|TRBV6-6
TGTGCCAGCAGTGGTACAGGGACAGTGAACACTGAAGCTTTCTTT
CASSGTGTVNTEAFF
>.|TRBJ1-5|TRBD1|TRBV5-4
TGTGCCAGCAGCTTGGCAGGGGGGTTTGGCAATCAGCCCCAGCATTTT
CASSLAGGFGNQPQHF
>.|TRBJ1-1|.|TRBV4-1
TGCGCCAGCAGCCAAGATCTAGGTTCTGCACTCGAAGCTTTCTTT
CASSQDLGSALEAFF
>.|TRBJ2-1|TRBD1|TRBV2
TGTGCCAGCAGTGAATGGACAGGGGATGGGGATGAGCAGTTCTTC
CASSEWTGDGDEQFF
>once|TRBJ2-7|TRBD1|TRBV27
TGTGCCAGCAGTTTATCCGGGACAGGGTCGAGCGAGCAGTACTTC
CASSLSGTGSSEQYF
>.|TRBJ2-1|TRBD2|TRBV2
TGTGCCACCCTAGCGGGTCAGAGCTCCTACAATGAGCAGTTCTTC
CATLAGQSSYNEQFF
>once|TRBJ1-1|.|TRBV20-1
TGCAGTGCCGTACCGAGCCCTGTGGCTTTCTTT
CSAVPSPVAFF
>.|TRBJ2-2|TRBD2|TRBV5-6
TGTGCCAGCAGCGGGGGACTAGGGGGACACCAAATGAACACCGGGGAGCTGTTTTTT
CASSGGLGGHQMNTGELFF
>.|TRBJ1-4|.|TRBV27
TGTGCCAGCACCCTGACGGGGGAGCGGGCAGGGCATCTGTTTTTT
CASTLTGERAGHLFF
>.|TRBJ2-1|.|TRBV7-6
TGTGCCAGCAGCTGGCGCCGGGACTCGGGGGTCGATGAGCAGTTCTTC
CASSWRRDSGVDEQFF